The 32 T cell receptor beta chains below all came from one sample that was sequenced in a study of blood T cell repertoires in COVID-19. Generated by immunoSEQ multiplex PCR, the TCRdb table keeps only in-frame clones and is missing some. The table lists about 220,000 clones, roughly 84% of them singletons. Sequenced material: PBMCs or T cells enriched from blood (not recorded which). The receptors were gathered from a woman aged 40 to 55 who had recovered from COVID-19.

The rearrangement uses TRBV6-1 and TRBJ2-1; tentative D call: TRBD2 (5 bases). CDR1 is MNHNS, CDR2 SASEGT, per germline. The CDR3 contains 16 residues. Trimming removed 3 bases at V and 4 bases at J, with 16 bases between. The CDR3 sequence is CASSDREGQAYNEQFF. In nucleotides, the CDR3 is TGTGCCAGCAGTGACCGAGAGGGTCAGGCTTACAATGAGCAGTTCTTC.

The genes are TRBV18 and TRBJ1-1; D is unclear. Trimming shortened V by 2 bases and J by 1 base, and 11 bases separated the two germline ends. This CDR3 spans 15 amino acids. CDR1 KGHSH and CDR2 LQKENI come from the germline V gene. The CDR3 region has the DNA TGTGCCAGCTCACCATTAATAACGGGGAACACTGAAGCTTTCTTT. Amino acid sequence: CASSPLITGNTEAFF.

The CDR3 DNA reads as TGCGCCAGCAGCCTGAGACAGGGGGCGAGCTCCTACGAGCAGTACTTC. Protein sequence: CASSLRQGASSYEQYF. The genes are TRBV5-1 and TRBJ2-7, with 10 bases fitting TRBD1. This CDR3 has 16 residues. Germline V lookup: CDR1 SGHRS, CDR2 YFSETQ. V lost 4 bases and J lost 0; bases outside the gene matches: 7.

This clone has just a few counts. The CDR3 is CASSLAGGGANVLTF. The CDR3 coding sequence is TGTGCCAGCAGCTTAGCGGGAGGTGGGGCCAACGTCCTGACTTTC. V is TRBV11-2 and J is TRBJ2-6; 7 bases fit TRBD2. The CDR3 is made up of 15 amino acids. Germline lookup yields CDR1 SGHAT and CDR2 FQNNGV. V lost 1 base to trimming and J lost 3 bases; unmatched junction nucleotides: 0.

The V call is TRBV7-2, the J call TRBJ1-2, with 7 bases lining up with TRBD1. From germline, CDR1 is SGHTA and CDR2 FQGNSA. V dropped 2 bases and J dropped 4; count of bases not matched to a gene: 1. The CDR3 length is 13 residues. The DNA for the CDR3 is TGTGCCAGCAGCTTACGGGACAGCTATGGCTACACCTTC. It encodes CASSLRDSYGYTF.

J is TRBJ2-7 and V is TRBV7-2; 12 bases map to TRBD2. The germline V gene has CDR1 SGHTA and CDR2 FQGNSA. The CDR3 runs 15 residues. Germline trimming cut 6 bases from V and 5 bases from J; bases unmatched to any gene: 8. The CDR3 coding sequence is TGTGCCAGCAGTTTAACTAGCGGGAGGATCCACGAGCAGTACTTC. Translation: CASSLTSGRIHEQYF.

This clone occurred a few times. V is TRBV6-2 or TRBV6-3 and J is TRBJ2-7; TRBD2 matches 8 bases. The ends lost 6 bases at V and 0 bases at J; junction bases unmatched: 4. CDR1 is MNHEY and CDR2 is SVGEGT in the germline V gene. This CDR3 region has 14 residues. CDR3 residues: CASSQSGSSYEQYV. The DNA for the CDR3 is TGTGCCAGCAGCCAGAGCGGGAGCTCCTACGAGCAGTACGTC.

The rearrangement links TRBV3-1 (or the pseudogene TRBV3-2) to TRBJ1-5; D remains ambiguous. The length of the CDR3 is 13 residues. Germline assignment: CDR1 LGHDT and CDR2 YNNKEL (reference sequence). With 0 bases removed from V and 4 bases from J, the gap between germline ends came to 4 bases. The CDR3 is CASSQDVNQPQHF. CDR3 DNA: TGTGCCAGCAGCCAAGATGTAAATCAGCCCCAGCATTTT.

The chain combines TRBV25-1 with TRBJ2-3; D is undetermined. Germline-derived CDR1 and CDR2 are MGHDK and SYGVNS. The CDR3 extends over 13 amino acids. Trimming took 6 bases from V and 0 from J, leaving 7 bases between them. CDR3 nucleotide sequence: TGTGCCAGCAGGAACTCTAGCACAGATACGCAGTATTTT. Protein: CASRNSSTDTQYF.

The chain employs TRBV11-2 and TRBJ2-1, with TRBD2 matching 16 bases. Germline-derived CDR1 and CDR2 are SGHAT and FQNNGV. V gave up 5 bases and J gave up 3 bases; unmatched junction bases: 7. This CDR3 comprises 18 residues. CDR3 amino acids: CASSRPGLAGGYYNEQFF. In DNA, the CDR3 is TGTGCCAGCAGCCGGCCGGGACTAGCGGGAGGGTACTACAATGAGCAGTTCTTC.

The chain couples TRBV28 to TRBJ1-1; D is possibly TRBD1 (6 bases). V gave up 4 bases and J gave up 3 bases, with 12 bases separating them. The CDR3 extends over 14 amino acids. Germline CDR1 is MDHEN and CDR2 is SYDVKM. The CDR3 DNA reads TGTGCCAGCAGTTCCTCAGGACAGTACACTGAAGCTTTCTTT. This sequence encodes CASSSSGQYTEAFF. The complete variable domain, with remaining parts taken from reference TRBV28 and TRBJ1-1, reads DVKVTQSSRYLVKRTGEKVFLECVQDMDHENMFWYRQDPGLGLRLIYFSYDVKMKEKGDIPEGYSVSREKKERFSLILESASTNQTSMYLCASSSSGQYTEAFFGQGTRLTVV.

V gene TRBV5-1 combines with J gene TRBJ1-3; D possibly corresponds to TRBD1 (5 bases). From germline, CDR1 is SGHRS and CDR2 YFSETQ. The V end was cut by 4 bases, the J end by 0 bases, with 14 bases between. CDR3 size: 16 residues. The CDR3 sequence is CASSLVGALSGNTIYF. DNA of the CDR3: TGCGCCAGCAGCCTGGTTGGGGCCCTCTCTGGAAACACCATATATTTT. Combining the CDR3 with reference TRBV5-1 and TRBJ1-3 gives the whole variable domain KAGVTQTPRYLIKTRGQQVTLSCSPISGHRSVSWYQQTPGQGLQFLFEYFSETQRNKGNFPGRFSGRQFSNSRSEMNVSTLELGDSALYLCASSLVGALSGNTIYFGEGSWLTVV.

V gene TRBV28 combines with J gene TRBJ2-7; 7 bases are a match to TRBD2. CDR3 length: 14 residues. Germline-derived CDR1 and CDR2 are MDHEN and SYDVKM. Trimming cost V 10 bases and J 5 bases; bases outside gene matches: 14. DNA for the CDR3: TGTGCCACCTCGGGAGGAGTTTTGCAAGACGAGCAGTACGTC. This gives the protein CATSGGVLQDEQYV.

V usage is TRBV27 and J usage is TRBJ1-4; 7 bases are shared with TRBD1. The germline V gene encodes CDR1 MNHEY and CDR2 SMNVEV (reference sequence). This CDR3 spans 15 amino acids. V was pared by 3 bases and J by 3 bases, with 4 bases of the junction left unmatched. The CDR3 spells CASSFRDRPNEKLFF. The CDR3 bases are TGTGCCAGCAGTTTCAGGGACAGACCTAATGAAAAACTGTTTTTT. Looking up the rest from reference TRBV27 and TRBJ1-4 gives the full variable domain: EAQVTQNPRYLITVTGKKLTVTCSQNMNHEYMSWYRQDPGLGLRQIYYSMNVEVTDKGDVPEGYKVSRKEKRNFPLILESPSPNQTSLYFCASSFRDRPNEKLFFGSGTQLSVL.

The rearrangement joins TRBV25-1 to TRBJ1-2; 9 bases fit TRBD1. J was trimmed by 6 bases and V by 9 bases; bases with no gene match: 17. This CDR3 is 16 amino acids long. From germline, CDR1 is MGHDK and CDR2 SYGVNS. CDR3 amino acids: CARAGLTGGYINGYTF. In nucleotides, the CDR3 is TGTGCCAGGGCGGGTCTTACAGGGGGCTACATTAATGGCTACACCTTC.

J is TRBJ1-1 and V is TRBV11-2, with TRBD1 as a possible D gene (6 bases). The germline gives CDR1 SGHAT, CDR2 FQNNGV. This CDR3 region has 14 residues. Trimming shortened V by 1 base and J by 4 bases, and 10 bases separated the two germline ends. The DNA for the CDR3 is TGTGCCAGCAGCTTAGGCAGGGGTGGCACTGAAGCTTTCTTT. Encoded protein: CASSLGRGGTEAFF.

This clone has just one count. V and J are TRBV2 and TRBJ2-2; tentatively, D is TRBD2 (5 bases). Germline values: CDR1 SNHLY, CDR2 FYNNEI. The V end lost 1 base, the J end lost 3 bases, and 9 bases lay between the germline ends. The CDR3 is 15 amino acids. The CDR3 DNA reads TGTGCCAGCAGTGAAGGAGGGTGGGACACCGGGGAGCTGTTTTTT. It specifies CASSEGGWDTGELFF.

The rearrangement joins TRBV16 to TRBJ2-1; 13 bases agree with TRBD2. Germline CDR1 and CDR2: KGHSY and FQNENV. The V and J ends lost 2 bases and 10 bases, in that order; junction bases with no gene match: 14. CDR3 size: 18 residues. The CDR3 coding sequence is TGTGCCAGCAGCCAAGACCCGGGACTAGCGGGGCCCAAGGGAGAGCAGTTCTTC. As protein: CASSQDPGLAGPKGEQFF.

J is TRBJ1-1 and V is TRBV27, with 8 bases lining up with TRBD1. This CDR3 region has 18 residues. In germline, CDR1 is MNHEY, CDR2 SMNVEV (reference sequence). The V and J ends lost 1 base and 4 bases, in that order; junction bases with no gene match: 14. The CDR3 sequence: CASSLYGIGTGEGTEAFF. In DNA form, the CDR3 reads TGTGCCAGCAGTTTATACGGTATTGGGACAGGAGAAGGCACTGAAGCTTTCTTT.

The CDR3 loop is CASSMGQGNYGYTF. The CDR3, as DNA: TGTGCCAGCAGTATGGGACAGGGTAACTATGGCTACACCTTC. The chain uses TRBV28 and TRBJ1-2; TRBD1 matches 9 bases. The CDR3 runs 14 residues. J lost 1 base, V lost 5 bases, and 2 bases had no gene match. The germline V gene has CDR1 MDHEN and CDR2 SYDVKM.

The chain recombines TRBV11-2 with TRBJ1-3, with D uncertain. Trimming pared 5 bases from V and 1 base from J, leaving 9 bases between. There are 14 residues in the CDR3. Germline V gene sequence: CDR1 SGHAT, CDR2 FQNNGV. The CDR3 DNA is TGTGCCAGCAGCGGACGGGAATCTGGAAACACCATATATTTT. Amino acid sequence: CASSGRESGNTIYF.

This clone was picked up a small number of times. CDR3 region: CASSRVAGVGYNEQFF. In DNA, the CDR3 is TGTGCCAGCAGCCGGGTCGCGGGAGTGGGATACAATGAGCAGTTCTTC. The chain is built from TRBV5-8 and TRBJ2-1; 7 nucleotides match TRBD2. Per the germline V gene, CDR1 is SGHTS and CDR2 is YDEGEE. Losses at the gene ends were 4 bases for V and 4 bases for J; bases not matched to a gene: 11. The CDR3 spans 16 residues.

The sample holds one count of this clone. The CDR3 DNA reads as TGTGCCAGCCTAGCGGGAAGGCAAGAGACCCAGTACTTC. Amino acid sequence: CASLAGRQETQYF. The J gene is TRBJ2-5, the V gene TRBV2, with 9 bases matching TRBD2. This CDR3 comprises 13 residues. Germline V gene sequence: CDR1 SNHLY, CDR2 FYNNEI. V was pared by 8 bases and J by 2 bases, with 3 bases of the junction left unmatched. Drawing the rest from reference TRBV2 and TRBJ2-5, the complete variable domain is EPEVTQTPSHQVTQMGQEVILRCVPISNHLYFYWYRQILGQKVEFLVSFYNNEISEKSEIFDDQFSVERPDGSNFTLKIRSTKLEDSAMYFCASLAGRQETQYFGPGTRLLVL.

This clone was seen only once. This chain uses TRBV28 with TRBJ1-2; D uncertain. Looked up from germline, CDR1 is MDHEN and CDR2 is SYDVKM. The CDR3 runs 13 residues. V lost 5 bases, J lost 4 bases, and 11 bases lay in between. The CDR3 loop reads CASSISLLYGYTF. CDR3 DNA sequence: TGTGCCAGCAGTATAAGCTTACTCTATGGCTACACCTTC.

The chain has TRBV11-3 and TRBJ2-3; D is ambiguous. Germline CDR1 reads SGHNT; CDR2 reads YENEEA. Trimming cost V 4 bases and J 0 bases, with 11 bases left between them. CDR3 size: 15 residues. DNA of the CDR3: TGTGCCAGCAGCTATACCCCAGTCAGCACAGATACGCAGTATTTT. This sequence encodes CASSYTPVSTDTQYF. Combining the CDR3 with reference TRBV11-3 and TRBJ2-3 gives the whole variable domain EAGVVQSPRYKIIEKKQPVAFWCNPISGHNTLYWYLQNLGQGPELLIRYENEEAVDDSQLPKDRFSAERLKGVDSTLKIQPAELGDSAVYLCASSYTPVSTDTQYFGPGTRLTVL.

The genes are TRBV7-3 and TRBJ2-1; TRBD1 is a possible D gene (7 bases). V lost 5 bases, J lost 8 bases, and 13 bases lay in between. The CDR3 is 13 residues long. Germline-derived CDR1 and CDR2 are SGHTA and FQGTGA. The CDR3: CASSLIRGDEQFF. The CDR3 region has the DNA TGTGCCAGCAGCCTAATCAGGGGGGATGAGCAGTTCTTC.

This clone appeared a single time. The rearrangement joins TRBV15 to TRBJ2-5; 14 bases are a match to TRBD2. CDR1 is LNHNV and CDR2 is YYDKDF in the germline V gene (reference sequence). The J segment lost 5 bases and the V segment lost 1 base, leaving 9 bases of the junction unmatched. This CDR3 region has 18 residues. CDR3 in amino acids: CATSRGLTSGREGETQYF. In DNA, the CDR3 is TGTGCCACCAGCAGAGGATTGACTAGCGGGAGGGAGGGGGAGACCCAGTACTTC.

This clone has only one observation. The chain links TRBV6-1 to TRBJ2-3; the D is unclear. Germline V gives CDR1 MNHNS, CDR2 SASEGT. Trimming left V 4 bases short and J 0 bases short, with 14 bases between. This CDR3 contains 16 residues. CDR3: CASSVLGDGSTDTQYF. CDR3 in DNA: TGTGCCAGCAGTGTTCTCGGAGACGGGAGCACAGATACGCAGTATTTT.

The DNA for the CDR3 is TGTGCCAGCAGTTTGGACAGGAGCACAGATACGCAGTATTTT. Translation: CASSLDRSTDTQYF. The chain recombines TRBV27 with TRBJ2-3; the match to TRBD1 covers 7 bases. The CDR3 runs to 14 residues. In germline, CDR1 is MNHEY, CDR2 SMNVEV (reference sequence). J gave up 0 bases and V 3 bases, and 0 bases lay outside the gene matches.

The V and J genes are TRBV6-5 and TRBJ1-5; D is unresolved. V was cut by 7 bases and J by 1 base, with 8 bases left in between. Germline lookup yields CDR1 MNHEY and CDR2 SVGAGI. The CDR3 covers 13 residues. The CDR3 DNA sequence: TGTGCCAGCAATTGGGCAAGCAATCAGCCCCAGCATTTT. It specifies CASNWASNQPQHF.

The J gene is TRBJ2-1, the V gene TRBV27, with TRBD2 identical over 13 bases. The CDR3 is 15 residues long. Germline CDR1 reads MNHEY; CDR2 reads SMNVEV (reference sequence). The trim removed 4 bases at V and 6 bases at J, leaving 3 bases unmatched. CDR3 region: CASSSGLAGANEQFF. The CDR3 nucleotides read TGTGCCAGCAGTTCCGGACTAGCGGGAGCCAATGAGCAGTTCTTC.

In this sample, this clone turned up a few times. The gene calls are TRBV5-1 and TRBJ1-1; no clear D gene. Germline V CDR1 and CDR2: SGHRS, YFSETQ. There are 13 residues in the CDR3. Deletions cut 0 bases from V and 1 base from J, with 4 bases between. CDR3 protein: CASSLAGNTEAFF. CDR3 DNA: TGCGCCAGCAGCTTGGCCGGGAACACTGAAGCTTTCTTT.